Each of the 32 T cell receptor beta chains below was sequenced from the same sample in a study of regulatory T cells in long-lasting Graves disease. Arm-PCR of CDR3 regions and iRepertoire HTBI primers were the basis on which TCR beta libraries were built. TCRdb re-called the multiplex PCR reads with MiXCR, one entry per CDR3 protein. Of under 250,000 distinct CDR3 sequences detected, roughly a fifth appear once; the ten largest clones hold about 15%. As for time point: newly diagnosed GD, antithyroid drugs for less than 3 months. The TCR library was prepared using RNA isolated from PBMCs. The specimen was peripheral blood mononuclear cells (PBMCs), collected at new diagnosis, from a patient treated with antithyroid drugs. These receptors were obtained from a female donor with Graves disease.

This clonotype was picked up many times. The chain carries TRBV19 and TRBJ2-2; D not certain. The V gene's germline CDR1 is LNHDA and CDR2 SQIVND (reference sequence). The CDR3 is 16 amino acids. Trimming took off 2 bases at V and 2 bases at J, with 12 bases between the two ends. The CDR3 spells CASSISQGSNTGELFF. CDR3 in DNA: TGTGCCAGTAGTATATCACAAGGATCCAACACCGGGGAGCTGTTTTTT.

This clonotype has a single count. The chain joins TRBV15 to TRBJ2-3; TRBD2 matches 13 bases. This CDR3 is 20 amino acids long. Trimming removed 0 bases from V and 4 bases from J; junction bases left unmatched: 13. Germline V lookup: CDR1 LNHNV, CDR2 YYDKDF (reference sequence). The CDR3 is CATSRDGSPGLAGSADTQYF. DNA of the CDR3: TGTGCCACCAGCAGAGATGGCAGTCCGGGACTAGCGGGATCCGCAGATACGCAGTATTTT.

The chain carries TRBV18 and TRBJ2-1, with 8 bases lining up with TRBD1. The CDR3 loop spans 14 amino acids. From germline, CDR1 is KGHSH and CDR2 LQKENI. Trimming cost V 3 bases and J 7 bases; bases outside gene matches: 5. CDR3 coding DNA: TGTGCCAGCTCACCGGGACAGGCTCAAAATGAGCAGTTCTTC. It codes for CASSPGQAQNEQFF.

This clonotype was seen only a few times. This chain joins TRBV7-2 and TRBJ2-7; 7 positions match TRBD1. The CDR3 contains 14 residues. Germline-derived CDR1 and CDR2 are SGHTA and FQGNSA. J gave up 6 bases and V 1 base, and 6 bases lay outside the gene matches. The CDR3 here is CASSLGRGRGEQYF. For the CDR3, the DNA is TGTGCCAGCAGCTTAGGTAGGGGGCGCGGCGAGCAGTACTTC.

This clonotype was observed a few times. The V and J genes are TRBV12-3 or TRBV12-4 and TRBJ1-5, with no clear D. Trimming shortened V by 3 bases and J by 0 bases, and 12 bases separated the two germline ends. The CDR3 runs to 16 residues. Here the CDR3 reads CASSFGLPYSNQPQHF. CDR3 bases: TGTGCCAGCAGTTTCGGCCTCCCATATAGCAATCAGCCCCAGCATTTT.

This clonotype turned up a few times. Since a much larger clone is just one base distant, this may be a read error. V and J are TRBV20-1 and TRBJ2-7, with TRBD1 matching 9 bases. The germline gives CDR1 DFQATT, CDR2 SNEGSKA (reference sequence). The CDR3 is 15 residues long. The CDR3 sequence is CSASNTGGSRNEQHF. As DNA, the CDR3 is TGCAGTGCTAGTAATACAGGGGGCTCGAGGAACGAGCAGCACTTC.

This clonotype was counted ten times or more. This chain uses TRBV27 with TRBJ1-2; D is uncertain. CDR1 is MNHEY, CDR2 SMNVEV, per germline (reference sequence). There are 14 residues in the CDR3. Trimming cost V 1 base and J 4 bases, with 10 bases left between them. The CDR3 loop reads CASSLYGVGYGYTF. CDR3 nucleotides: TGTGCCAGCAGTTTATACGGGGTTGGCTATGGCTACACCTTC.

This clonotype has ten or more counts. This chain uses TRBV7-2 with TRBJ1-1; 8 bases are a match to TRBD1. CDR1 SGHTA and CDR2 FQGNSA come from the germline V gene. The trim removed 4 bases at V and 4 bases at J, leaving 11 bases unmatched. The CDR3 sequence is 16 residues long. The CDR3 protein is CASSSSRTGSATEAFF. CDR3 nucleotide sequence: TGTGCCAGCAGCTCCTCAAGGACAGGGAGCGCCACTGAAGCTTTCTTT.

This clonotype was seen many times. The chain joins TRBV28 to TRBJ2-7; no firm D call. V was pared by 4 bases and J by 2 bases, with 9 bases between. Germline CDR1 reads MDHEN; CDR2 reads SYDVKM. The CDR3 has 13 residues. This CDR3 reads CASSSQPAYEQYF. CDR3 nucleotides: TGTGCCAGCAGTTCTCAGCCGGCCTACGAGCAGTACTTC.

This clonotype was recorded many times. This rearrangement joins TRBV18 to TRBJ2-2; D possibly uses TRBD1 or TRBD2 (5 bases each). Germline CDR1 KGHSH, CDR2 LQKENI. The CDR3 contains 12 residues. V dropped 4 bases and J dropped 7 bases, with 7 bases sitting between them. In DNA, the CDR3 is TGTGCCAGCTCACGGGACGTCGGGGAGCTGTTTTTT. It yields the protein CASSRDVGELFF.

This clonotype has at least ten counts. The chain carries TRBV29-1 and TRBJ1-2; D unresolved. The CDR3 totals 10 residues. The germline V gene encodes CDR1 SQVTM and CDR2 ANQGSEA. With 4 bases removed from V and 6 bases from J, the gap between germline ends came to 6 bases. CDR3 sequence: CSVVMDGYTF. The CDR3 nucleotides are TGCAGCGTTGTCATGGATGGCTACACCTTC.

The table lists this clonotype with many counts. The chain has TRBV2 and TRBJ2-3, with 8 bases lining up with TRBD2. The V segment lost 6 bases and the J segment 4 bases; nucleotides outside the gene matches: 9. The CDR3 length is 15 residues. The germline V gene encodes CDR1 SNHLY and CDR2 FYNNEI. CDR3 bases: TGTGCCAGCAGGCCCGAAAGAGCGGGAGCAGATACGCAGTATTTT. Amino acid sequence: CASRPERAGADTQYF.

On this clonotype: Given a far larger clone just one base away, this is likely a sequencing read error. V gene TRBV11-2 combines with J gene TRBJ2-1; TRBD2 aligns across 8 bases. The CDR3 totals 15 residues. V lost 1 base to trimming and J lost 6 bases; unmatched junction nucleotides: 5. Germline loops: CDR1 SGHAT, CDR2 FQNNGV. The DNA for the CDR3 is TGTGCCAGCAGCTTAGCGGGGGGGCCGTCCAATGAGCAGTTCTTC. Translating gives CASSLAGGPSNEQFF.

Ten or more counts support this clonotype. The chain carries TRBV7-2 and TRBJ2-7; 7 nucleotides match TRBD1. The CDR3 is 14 residues long. Per germline, CDR1 SGHTA and CDR2 FQGNSA. V trimming: 2 bases; J trimming: 6 bases; junction bases outside the gene matches: 7. The CDR3 sequence is CASSLSGTVPEQYF. CDR3 in DNA: TGTGCCAGCAGCTTATCCGGGACAGTCCCCGAGCAGTACTTC.

In its sample, this clonotype was seen many times. The chain uses TRBV2 and TRBJ2-1; D remains unclear. Between the trimmed V and J ends, which lost 3 bases and 7 bases, there was a span of 10 bases. The germline gives CDR1 SNHLY, CDR2 FYNNEI. This CDR3 comprises 13 residues. In DNA, the CDR3 is TGTGCCAGCAGTGAGGTTCGCGCGAATGAGCAGTTCTTC. It specifies CASSEVRANEQFF.

The sample holds many counts of this clonotype. The chain couples TRBV7-2 to TRBJ2-5; D may correspond to TRBD1 or TRBD2 (5 bases each). V shed 5 bases and J shed 4 bases, with 14 bases lying between them. This CDR3 has 14 amino acids. From germline, CDR1 is SGHTA and CDR2 FQGNSA. The CDR3 loop reads CASSTPGSRETQYF. Written as DNA, the CDR3 is TGTGCCAGCAGCACCCCAGGGAGTAGAGAGACCCAGTACTTC.

Note on this clonotype: A read error may produce the germline difference seen at one junction end. The chain is built from TRBV5-5 and TRBJ1-6; perhaps TRBD1 as D (5 bases). This CDR3 has 16 amino acids. CDR1 is SGHKS and CDR2 is YYEKEE in the germline V gene (reference sequence). This CDR3 reads CASSLAVSGGSSPLHF. CDR3 DNA sequence: TGCGCCAGCAGCTTGGCCGTCTCGGGGGGTAGTTCACCCCTCCACTTT.

Many counts were recorded for this clonotype. The chain carries TRBV5-1 and TRBJ2-7, with unresolved D. The CDR3 sequence is 16 residues long. Per germline, CDR1 SGHRS and CDR2 YFSETQ. V was pared by 0 bases and J by 2 bases, with 15 bases between. CDR3 sequence (DNA): TGCGCCAGCAGCTTGGCCTGGGTCGGACCAGCCTACGAGCAGTACTTC. It translates to CASSLAWVGPAYEQYF.

Ten or more counts support this clonotype. The chain links TRBV10-3 to TRBJ1-6; D perhaps matches TRBD1 (6 bases). This CDR3 has 14 residues. CDR1 is ENHRY, CDR2 SYGVKD, per germline. Trimming removed 3 bases from V and 6 bases from J, with 9 bases in between. CDR3 amino acids: CAISDEGVNSPLHF. For the CDR3, the DNA is TGTGCCATCAGTGACGAGGGGGTTAATTCACCCCTCCACTTT.

This clonotype was seen once. This chain uses TRBV7-2 with TRBJ1-1; D not certain. Germline CDR1 reads SGHTA; CDR2 reads FQGNSA. This CDR3 is built from 15 residues. The germline V and J ends were trimmed by 5 bases and 5 bases, with 18 bases remaining between them. CDR3 in DNA: TGTGCCAGCAGCCCAAACCGTGAACAATGGACTGAAGCTTTCTTT. This gives the protein CASSPNREQWTEAFF.

This clonotype showed up many times. The V call is TRBV11-2, the J call TRBJ2-3, with D possibly TRBD2 on 5 matching bases. The CDR3 has 16 residues. V dropped 4 bases and J dropped 7 bases, with 21 bases sitting between them. Per the germline V gene, CDR1 is SGHAT and CDR2 is FQNNGV. The DNA for the CDR3 is TGTGCCAGCAGCTCAGGAAGCGGCCTTCTGAGGTATACGCAGTATTTT. This codes for CASSSGSGLLRYTQYF.

This clonotype was recorded many times. The rearrangement uses TRBV12-3 or TRBV12-4 and TRBJ2-1; D not certain. The CDR3 consists of 12 residues. Trimming stripped 1 base from V and 9 bases from J, with 7 bases between. For the CDR3, the DNA is TGTGCCAGCAGTTTAGGTAGCCCTGAGCAGTTCTTC. As protein: CASSLGSPEQFF.

This clonotype occurred many times. The chain combines TRBV5-1 with TRBJ2-2; TRBD2 aligns across 13 bases. The CDR3 consists of 17 residues. Germline V CDR1 and CDR2: SGHRS, YFSETQ. Trimming took 2 bases from V and 2 from J; bases not matched to a gene: 3. The CDR3 DNA reads as TGCGCCAGCAGCTTCGGACTAGCGGGGGTCAACACCGGGGAGCTGTTTTTT. It encodes CASSFGLAGVNTGELFF.

This clonotype was counted ten times or more. The rearrangement links TRBV28 to TRBJ1-1; D may be TRBD1 (5 bases). The CDR3 consists of 11 residues. In germline, CDR1 is MDHEN, CDR2 SYDVKM. V lost 6 bases, J lost 11 bases, and 13 bases lay in between. CDR3 loop: CASRFEGSAFF. CDR3 sequence (DNA): TGTGCCAGCAGGTTCGAGGGGTCGGCTTTCTTT.

The J gene is TRBJ2-2, the V gene TRBV5-1; the D is unclear. V was cut by 4 bases and J by 3 bases, with 10 bases left in between. The length of the CDR3 is 14 residues. The germline CDR1 and CDR2 sequences are SGHRS and YFSETQ. DNA for the CDR3: TGCGCCAGCAGCCTCGAGAGTTACACCGGGGAGCTGTTTTTT. Residues: CASSLESYTGELFF.

This clonotype was counted only a few times. A much larger clonotype is one base distant, so this may be a read error. The J gene is TRBJ2-7, the V gene TRBV11-2; D is uncertain. The CDR3 spans 13 residues. Deletions cut 7 bases from V and 2 bases from J, with 12 bases between. Looked up from germline, CDR1 is SGHAT and CDR2 is FQNNGV. CDR3 in DNA: TGTGCCAGCAACCTCGGGCCGGCCTACGAGCAGTACTTC. This translates into CASNLGPAYEQYF.

V gene TRBV2 combines with J gene TRBJ2-1; 10 bases fit TRBD1. Germline CDR1 and CDR2: SNHLY and FYNNEI. The CDR3 consists of 14 residues. V lost 9 bases and J lost 8; bases outside the gene matches: 10. CDR3: CASDWDRGFHEQFF. The CDR3 DNA sequence: TGTGCCAGTGATTGGGACAGGGGTTTTCATGAGCAGTTCTTC.

There are many counts of this clonotype. This chain uses TRBV2 with TRBJ2-7, with a weak D call TRBD2 (5 bases). CDR1 is SNHLY, CDR2 FYNNEI, per germline. Trimming took off 6 bases at V and 4 bases at J, with 10 bases between the two ends. The CDR3 contains 12 residues. CDR3 loop: CASSALGYEQYF. For the CDR3, the DNA is TGTGCCAGCAGCGCACTAGGGTACGAGCAGTACTTC.

The table lists this clonotype with many counts. The V call is TRBV6-2 or TRBV6-3, the J call TRBJ2-1, with D perhaps matching TRBD1 (7 bases). This CDR3 spans 12 amino acids. Trimming removed 6 bases at V and 9 bases at J, with 12 bases between. Looked up from germline, CDR1 is MNHEY and CDR2 is SVGEGT. CDR3 sequence: CASRSGGGEQFF. CDR3 nucleotides: TGTGCCAGCAGATCAGGGGGAGGTGAGCAGTTCTTC.

This clonotype was observed at least ten times. This chain joins TRBV3-1 and TRBJ2-7, with 14 bases fitting TRBD2. CDR1 and CDR2 (germline): LGHDT, YNNKEL (reference sequence). With V trimmed by 5 bases and J by 7 bases, 7 bases remained unmatched. The CDR3 runs to 15 residues. The CDR3 loop is CASSFPGLAGDEQYF. DNA for the CDR3: TGTGCCAGCAGCTTTCCGGGACTAGCGGGAGATGAGCAGTACTTC.

This clonotype was observed at least ten times. This chain connects TRBV7-2 to TRBJ1-5; D gene ambiguous. CDR1 is SGHTA and CDR2 is FQGNSA in the germline V gene. The CDR3 runs to 13 residues. The V end lost 1 base, the J end lost 11 bases, and 12 bases lay between the germline ends. The CDR3 region is CASSLDGLGSQHF. In DNA, the CDR3 is TGTGCCAGCAGCTTAGACGGACTGGGGTCCCAGCATTTT.

This clonotype was seen at least ten times. This chain connects TRBV28 to TRBJ2-5; D may be TRBD2 (5 bases). The V gene lost 6 bases and the J gene lost 0 bases, with 8 bases spanning the gap. CDR1 is MDHEN, CDR2 SYDVKM, per germline. The length of the CDR3 is 13 residues. This chain's CDR3 is CASSRADQETQYF. As DNA, the CDR3 is TGTGCCAGCAGCCGAGCGGACCAAGAGACCCAGTACTTC.